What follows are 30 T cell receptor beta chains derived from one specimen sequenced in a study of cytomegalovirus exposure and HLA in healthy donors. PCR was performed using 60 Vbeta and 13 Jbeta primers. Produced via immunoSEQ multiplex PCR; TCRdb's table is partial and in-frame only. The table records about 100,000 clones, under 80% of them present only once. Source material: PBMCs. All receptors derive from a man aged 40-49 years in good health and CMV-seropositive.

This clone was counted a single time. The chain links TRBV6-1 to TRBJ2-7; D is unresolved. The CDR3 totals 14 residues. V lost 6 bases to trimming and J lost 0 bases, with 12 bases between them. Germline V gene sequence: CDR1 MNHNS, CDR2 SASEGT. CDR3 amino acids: CASSPPADSYEQYF. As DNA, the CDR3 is TGTGCCAGCAGCCCCCCGGCGGACTCCTACGAGCAGTACTTC.

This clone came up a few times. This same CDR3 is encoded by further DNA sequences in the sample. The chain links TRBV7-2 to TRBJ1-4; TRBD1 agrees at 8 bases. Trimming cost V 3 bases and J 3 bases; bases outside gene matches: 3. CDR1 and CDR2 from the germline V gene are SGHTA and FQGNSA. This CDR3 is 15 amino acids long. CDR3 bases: TGTGCCAGCAGCTTCCAGGGGGCGGCTAATGAAAAACTGTTTTTT. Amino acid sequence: CASSFQGAANEKLFF.

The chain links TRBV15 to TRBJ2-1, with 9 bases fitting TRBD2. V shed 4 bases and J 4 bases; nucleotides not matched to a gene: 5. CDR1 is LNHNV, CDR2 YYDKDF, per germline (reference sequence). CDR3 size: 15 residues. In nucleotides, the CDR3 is TGTGCCACCAGCAAGCGGGGGGCTGGATACAATGAGCAGTTCTTC. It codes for CATSKRGAGYNEQFF.

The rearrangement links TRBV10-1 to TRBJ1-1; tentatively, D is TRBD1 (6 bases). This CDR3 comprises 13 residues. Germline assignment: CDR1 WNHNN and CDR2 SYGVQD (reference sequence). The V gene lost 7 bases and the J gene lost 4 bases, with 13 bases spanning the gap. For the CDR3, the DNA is TGCGCCAGCACCGAGGGGGGGGGCACTGAAGCTTTCTTT. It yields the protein CASTEGGGTEAFF.

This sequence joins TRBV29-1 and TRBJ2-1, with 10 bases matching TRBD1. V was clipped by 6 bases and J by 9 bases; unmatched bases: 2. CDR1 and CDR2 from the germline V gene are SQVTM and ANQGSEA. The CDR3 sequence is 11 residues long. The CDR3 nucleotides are TGCAGCGTCGGGGACAGGGGTGAGCAGTTCTTC. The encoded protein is CSVGDRGEQFF.

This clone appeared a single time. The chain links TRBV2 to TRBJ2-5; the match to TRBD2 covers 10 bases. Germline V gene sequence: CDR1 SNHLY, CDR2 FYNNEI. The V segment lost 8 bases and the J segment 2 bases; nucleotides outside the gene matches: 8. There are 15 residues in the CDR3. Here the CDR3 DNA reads TGTGCCAGCCGGCTAGCGGGGGCACCACAAGAGACCCAGTACTTC. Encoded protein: CASRLAGAPQETQYF.

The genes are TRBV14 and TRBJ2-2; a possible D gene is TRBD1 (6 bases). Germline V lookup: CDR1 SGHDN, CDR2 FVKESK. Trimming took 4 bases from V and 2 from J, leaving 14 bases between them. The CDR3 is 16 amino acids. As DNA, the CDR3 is TGTGCCAGCAGCCCCAGGGACACTCTAAACACCGGGGAGCTGTTTTTT. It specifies CASSPRDTLNTGELFF.

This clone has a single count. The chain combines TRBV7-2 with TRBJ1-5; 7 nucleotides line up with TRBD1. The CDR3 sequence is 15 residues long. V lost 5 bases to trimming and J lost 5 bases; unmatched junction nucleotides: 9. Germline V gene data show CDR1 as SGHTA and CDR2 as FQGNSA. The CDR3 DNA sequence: TGTGCCAGCAGCCCAGGGGGTAGGACAGATCAGCCCCAGCATTTT. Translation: CASSPGGRTDQPQHF.

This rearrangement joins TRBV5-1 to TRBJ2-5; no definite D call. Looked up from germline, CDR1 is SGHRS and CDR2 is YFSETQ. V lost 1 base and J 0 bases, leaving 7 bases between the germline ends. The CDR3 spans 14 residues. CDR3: CASSLYRDQETQYF. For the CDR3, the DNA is TGCGCCAGCAGCTTGTACCGGGACCAAGAGACCCAGTACTTC.

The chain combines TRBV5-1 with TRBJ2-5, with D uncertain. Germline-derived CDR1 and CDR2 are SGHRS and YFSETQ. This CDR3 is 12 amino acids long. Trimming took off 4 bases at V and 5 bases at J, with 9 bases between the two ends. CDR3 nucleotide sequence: TGCGCCAGCAGCAGAGATATGGAGACCCAGTACTTC. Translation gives CASSRDMETQYF.

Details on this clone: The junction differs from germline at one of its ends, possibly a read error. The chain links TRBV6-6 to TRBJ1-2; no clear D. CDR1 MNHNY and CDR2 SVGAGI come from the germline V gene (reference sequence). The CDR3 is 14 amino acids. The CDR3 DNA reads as TGTGCCAGCAGTGACTCGGGAGGGTACTATGGCTACACCTTC. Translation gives CASSDSGGYYGYTF.

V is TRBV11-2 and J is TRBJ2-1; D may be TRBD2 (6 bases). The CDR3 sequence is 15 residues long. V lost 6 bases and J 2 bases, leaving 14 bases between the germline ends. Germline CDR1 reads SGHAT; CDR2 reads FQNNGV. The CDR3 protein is CASSATSSAYNEQFF. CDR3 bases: TGTGCCAGCAGTGCAACTAGCTCGGCCTACAATGAGCAGTTCTTC.

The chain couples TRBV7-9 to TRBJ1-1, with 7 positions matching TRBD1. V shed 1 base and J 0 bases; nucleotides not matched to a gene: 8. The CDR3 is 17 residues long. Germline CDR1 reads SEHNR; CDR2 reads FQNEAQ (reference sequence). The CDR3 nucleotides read TGTGCCAGCAGCTTAGAGACACAGGGGATTGTGAACACTGAAGCTTTCTTT. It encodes CASSLETQGIVNTEAFF.

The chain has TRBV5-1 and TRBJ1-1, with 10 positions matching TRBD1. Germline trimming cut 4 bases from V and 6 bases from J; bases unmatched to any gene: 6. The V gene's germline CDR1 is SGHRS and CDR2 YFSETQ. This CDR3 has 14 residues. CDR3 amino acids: CASSPGTGAPEAFF. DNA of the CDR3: TGCGCCAGCAGCCCCGGGACAGGGGCTCCTGAAGCTTTCTTT.

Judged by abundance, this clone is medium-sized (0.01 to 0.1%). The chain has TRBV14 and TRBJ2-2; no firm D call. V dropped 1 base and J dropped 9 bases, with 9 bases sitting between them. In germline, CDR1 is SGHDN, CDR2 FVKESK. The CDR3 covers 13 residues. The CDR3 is CASSQAPVRELFF. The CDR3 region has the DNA TGTGCCAGCAGCCAAGCCCCAGTTCGGGAGCTGTTTTTT. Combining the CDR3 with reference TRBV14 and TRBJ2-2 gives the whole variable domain EAGVTQFPSHSVIEKGQTVTLRCDPISGHDNLYWYRRVMGKEIKFLLHFVKESKQDESGMPNNRFLAERTGGTYSTLKVQPAELEDSGVYFCASSQAPVRELFFGEGSRLTVL.

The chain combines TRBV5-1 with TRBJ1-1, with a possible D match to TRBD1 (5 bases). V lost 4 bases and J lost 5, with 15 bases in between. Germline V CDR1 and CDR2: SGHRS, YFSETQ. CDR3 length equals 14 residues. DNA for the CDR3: TGCGCCAGCAGCGCCAGGGTCGGAGGGACTGAAGCTTTCTTT. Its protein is CASSARVGGTEAFF.

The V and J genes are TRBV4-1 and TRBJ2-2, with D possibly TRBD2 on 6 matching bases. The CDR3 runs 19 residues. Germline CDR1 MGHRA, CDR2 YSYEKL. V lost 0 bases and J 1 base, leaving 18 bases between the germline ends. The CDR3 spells CASSQDKGLAGLNTGELFF. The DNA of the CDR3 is TGCGCCAGCAGCCAAGATAAGGGTCTCGCGGGATTGAACACCGGGGAGCTGTTTTTT.

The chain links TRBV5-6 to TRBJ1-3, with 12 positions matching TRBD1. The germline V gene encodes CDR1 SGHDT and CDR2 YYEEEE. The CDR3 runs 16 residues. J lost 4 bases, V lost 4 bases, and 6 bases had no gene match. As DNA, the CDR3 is TGTGCCAGCAGCACGCCGGGACAGGGGGCCGGAAACACCATATATTTT. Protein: CASSTPGQGAGNTIYF.

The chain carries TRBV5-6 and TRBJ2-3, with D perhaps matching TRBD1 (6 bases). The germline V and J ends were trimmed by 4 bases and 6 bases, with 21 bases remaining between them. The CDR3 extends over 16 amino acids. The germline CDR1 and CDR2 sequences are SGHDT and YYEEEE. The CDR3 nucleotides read TGTGCCAGCAGCCCGACCGGGACACCCGTAGGGGATACGCAGTATTTT. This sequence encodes CASSPTGTPVGDTQYF.

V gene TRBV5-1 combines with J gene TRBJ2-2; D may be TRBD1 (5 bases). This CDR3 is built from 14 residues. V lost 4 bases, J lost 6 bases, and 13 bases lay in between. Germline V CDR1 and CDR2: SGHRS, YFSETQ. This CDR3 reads CASSLQGSAGELFF. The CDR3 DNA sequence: TGCGCCAGCAGCCTGCAGGGTTCCGCCGGGGAGCTGTTTTTT.

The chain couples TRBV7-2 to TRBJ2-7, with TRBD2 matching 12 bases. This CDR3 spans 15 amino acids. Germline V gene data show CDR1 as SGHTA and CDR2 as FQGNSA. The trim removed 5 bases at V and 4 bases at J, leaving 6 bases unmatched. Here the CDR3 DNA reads TGTGCCAGCAGCCGTCTAGCGGGAGGGCCGTACGAGCAGTACTTC. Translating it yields CASSRLAGGPYEQYF. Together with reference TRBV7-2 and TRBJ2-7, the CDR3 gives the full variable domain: GAGVSQSPSNKVTEKGKDVELRCDPISGHTALYWYRQSLGQGLEFLIYFQGNSAPDKSGLPSDRFSAERTGGSVSTLTIQRTQQEDSAVYLCASSRLAGGPYEQYFGPGTRLTVT.

The CDR3 reads CASSEGGRGYLFF. The CDR3 nucleotides read TGTGCCAGCAGTGAAGGCGGCAGGGGGTATCTGTTCTTC. The rearrangement joins TRBV25-1 to TRBJ2-1, with TRBD1 identical over 7 bases. V lost 2 bases and J lost 15; bases outside the gene matches: 10. This CDR3 has 13 amino acids. The germline V gene has CDR1 MGHDK and CDR2 SYGVNS.

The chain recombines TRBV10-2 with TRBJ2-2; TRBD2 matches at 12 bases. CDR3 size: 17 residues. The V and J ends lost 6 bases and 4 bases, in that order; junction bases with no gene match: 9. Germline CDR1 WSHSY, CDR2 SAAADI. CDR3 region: CASSGLAGGQGTGELFF. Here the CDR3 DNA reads TGCGCCAGCAGCGGGCTAGCGGGGGGGCAGGGCACCGGGGAGCTGTTTTTT.

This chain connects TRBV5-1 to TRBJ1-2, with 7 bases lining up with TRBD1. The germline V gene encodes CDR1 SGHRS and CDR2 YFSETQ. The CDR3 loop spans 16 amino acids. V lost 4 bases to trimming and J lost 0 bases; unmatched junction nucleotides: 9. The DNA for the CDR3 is TGCGCCAGCAGCCCGGGACAGTGGGAGTCTAACTATGGCTACACCTTC. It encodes CASSPGQWESNYGYTF.

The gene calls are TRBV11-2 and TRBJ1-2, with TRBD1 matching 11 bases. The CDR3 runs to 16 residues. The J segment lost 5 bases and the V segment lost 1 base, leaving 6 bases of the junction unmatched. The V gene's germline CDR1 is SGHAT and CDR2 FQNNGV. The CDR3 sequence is CASSLVGQGAVYGYTF. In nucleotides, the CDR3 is TGTGCCAGCAGCTTAGTTGGACAGGGGGCGGTTTATGGCTACACCTTC.

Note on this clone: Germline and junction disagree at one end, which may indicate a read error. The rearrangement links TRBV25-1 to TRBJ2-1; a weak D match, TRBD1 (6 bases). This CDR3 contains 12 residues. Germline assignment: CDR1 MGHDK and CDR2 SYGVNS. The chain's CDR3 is CTSSGGQNEQFF. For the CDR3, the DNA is TGTACCAGCAGTGGTGGACAGAATGAGCAGTTCTTC.

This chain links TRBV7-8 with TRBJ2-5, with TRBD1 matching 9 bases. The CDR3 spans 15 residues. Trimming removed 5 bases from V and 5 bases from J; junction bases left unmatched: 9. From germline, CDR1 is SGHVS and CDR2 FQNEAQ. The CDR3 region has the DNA TGTGCCAGCAGCGCTGACAGGGGGATATCGGAGACCCAGTACTTC. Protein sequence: CASSADRGISETQYF.

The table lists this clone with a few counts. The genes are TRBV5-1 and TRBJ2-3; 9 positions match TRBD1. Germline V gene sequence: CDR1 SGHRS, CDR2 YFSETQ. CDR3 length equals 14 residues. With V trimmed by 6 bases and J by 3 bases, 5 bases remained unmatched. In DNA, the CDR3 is TGCGCCAGCAAGGGACAGGGAGGGACAGATACGCAGTATTTT. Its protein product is CASKGQGGTDTQYF.

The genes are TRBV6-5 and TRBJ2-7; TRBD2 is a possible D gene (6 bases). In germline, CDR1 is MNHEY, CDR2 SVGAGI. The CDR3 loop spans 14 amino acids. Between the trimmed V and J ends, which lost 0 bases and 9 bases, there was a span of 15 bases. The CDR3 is CASSYSIRQGGQYF. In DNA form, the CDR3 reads TGTGCCAGCAGTTACTCGATACGGCAGGGAGGGCAGTACTTC.

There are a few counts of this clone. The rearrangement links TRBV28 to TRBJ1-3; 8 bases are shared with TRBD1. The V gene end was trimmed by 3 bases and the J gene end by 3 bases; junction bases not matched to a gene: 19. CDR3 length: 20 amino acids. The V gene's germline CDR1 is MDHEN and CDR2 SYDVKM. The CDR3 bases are TGTGCCAGCAGTTTGGCAGGGATCGGACAGGGAGTTTTGGGTGGAAACACCATATATTTT. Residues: CASSLAGIGQGVLGGNTIYF.